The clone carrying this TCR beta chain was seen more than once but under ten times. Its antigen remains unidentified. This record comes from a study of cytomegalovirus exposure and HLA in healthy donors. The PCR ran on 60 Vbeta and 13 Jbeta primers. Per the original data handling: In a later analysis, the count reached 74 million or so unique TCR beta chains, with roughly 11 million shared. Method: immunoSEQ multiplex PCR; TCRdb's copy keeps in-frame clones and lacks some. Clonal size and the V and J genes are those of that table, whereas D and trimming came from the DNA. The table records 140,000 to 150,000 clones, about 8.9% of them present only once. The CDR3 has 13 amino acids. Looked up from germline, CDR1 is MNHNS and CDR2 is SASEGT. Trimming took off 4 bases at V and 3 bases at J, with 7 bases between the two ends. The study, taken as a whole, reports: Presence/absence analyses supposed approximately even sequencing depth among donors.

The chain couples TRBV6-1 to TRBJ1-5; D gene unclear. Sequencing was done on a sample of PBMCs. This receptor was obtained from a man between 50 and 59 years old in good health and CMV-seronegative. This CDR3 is CASSGQSNQPQHF. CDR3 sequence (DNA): TGTGCCAGCAGTGGGCAGTCCAATCAGCCCCAGCATTTT.